This TCR beta chain was sequenced for a study of T cell responses to AZD1222 COVID-19 vaccine. About the study: Second-dose timings of about 4 or about 12 weeks were pooled. General study results and limits: There were mostly white British donors and more females than males, and clonal diversity was possibly underestimated. It was only a handful of AZD1222 recipients who were seropositive at baseline.

Produced via immunoSEQ multiplex PCR; TCRdb's table is partial and in-frame only. The repertoire holds 150,000 or so clones, 80% to 95% seen once, with around 2.3% in the top ten. This clone was counted once. Its cognate antigen is unknown. Sequencing used peripheral blood, obtained on day 0 of AZD1222 vaccination. The TCR was taken from an adult in good health.

The DNA of the CDR3 is TGTGCCAGCTCACCGGGGCTAGCGGGGGCTGCCGAGCAGTACTTC. Amino acid sequence: CASSPGLAGAAEQYF. This chain joins TRBV18 and TRBJ2-7; 10 nucleotides align to TRBD2. The CDR3 has 15 residues. The germline V gene encodes CDR1 KGHSH and CDR2 LQKENI. The J segment lost 6 bases and the V segment lost 3 bases, leaving 8 bases of the junction unmatched.